This TCR beta chain was obtained from a study of cytomegalovirus exposure and HLA in healthy donors. Study observations and caveats: V segments that were indistinguishable, TRBV6-2 and TRBV6-3 among them, were omitted from analysis.

Primers: 60 Vbeta forward and 13 Jbeta reverse. The protocol was immunoSEQ multiplex PCR, while the TCRdb copy is restricted to in-frame clones and leaves out a portion. The sample yields over 40,000 clones, approximately 65% seen once. Only one count was recorded for this clone. Its target is unknown. J gave up 6 bases and V 3 bases, and 3 bases lay outside the gene matches. The CDR3 is made up of 14 amino acids. Per germline, CDR1 PRHDT and CDR2 FYEKMQ (reference sequence). This sequence originates from a man younger than 40 in good health and CMV-seronegative. The V and J genes are TRBV13 and TRBJ1-2; 11 bases line up with TRBD1. What was sequenced was PBMCs. Written as DNA, the CDR3 is TGTGCCAGCAGCTTCGGACAGGGGGCTCATGGCTACACCTTC. This translates into CASSFGQGAHGYTF. The variable domain in full, completed from reference TRBV13 and TRBJ1-2, reads AAGVIQSPRHLIKEKRETATLKCYPIPRHDTVYWYQQGPGQDPQFLISFYEKMQSDKGSIPDRFSAQQFSDYHSELNMSSLELGDSALYFCASSFGQGAHGYTFGSGTRLTVV.